This T cell receptor beta chain emerged from a study of cytomegalovirus exposure and HLA in healthy donors. General observations from the study: In a later analysis, roughly 17,000 TCR beta sequences were associated with HLA alleles at 0.05 false discovery rate. Later, TCR association rates were found to vary by HLA locus, highest for DRB1 and lowest for HLA-C. Later analysis identified several of the most significant clusters that appeared linked to common viral pathogens.

A multiplex PCR was run with 60 Vbeta primers and 13 Jbeta primers. Measured with immunoSEQ multiplex PCR; TCRdb has only the in-frame clones, and not every one. The sample has about 20,000 clones, about 78% seen once. With regard to this clone: The antigen is undetermined.

The CDR3 sequence is 13 residues long. Trimming took 2 bases from V and 8 from J, leaving 10 bases between them. Per the germline V gene, CDR1 is MNHEY and CDR2 is SMNVEV (reference sequence). Nominally healthy donors provided the samples, though records likely missed some immune exposures. V and J are TRBV27 and TRBJ2-1; D is ambiguous. The source material was PBMCs. This receptor was taken from a man aged 55 to 70 in good health and CMV-seronegative. The CDR3 DNA sequence: TGTGCCAGCAGTTTAACTAAGCGATATGAGCAGTTCTTC. It is translated as CASSLTKRYEQFF.